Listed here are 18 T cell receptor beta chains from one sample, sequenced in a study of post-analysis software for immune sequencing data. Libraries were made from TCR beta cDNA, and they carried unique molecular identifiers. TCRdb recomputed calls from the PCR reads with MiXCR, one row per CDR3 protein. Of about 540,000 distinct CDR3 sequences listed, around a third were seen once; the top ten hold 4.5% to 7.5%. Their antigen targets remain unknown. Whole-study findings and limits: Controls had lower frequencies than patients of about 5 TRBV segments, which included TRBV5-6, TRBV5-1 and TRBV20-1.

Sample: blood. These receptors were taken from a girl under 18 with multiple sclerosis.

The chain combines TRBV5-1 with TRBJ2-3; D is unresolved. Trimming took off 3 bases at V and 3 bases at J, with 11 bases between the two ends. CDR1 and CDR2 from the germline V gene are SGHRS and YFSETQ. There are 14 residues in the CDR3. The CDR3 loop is CASSYGSVTDTQYF. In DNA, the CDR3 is TGCGCCAGCAGCTACGGGTCCGTAACAGATACGCAGTATTTT.

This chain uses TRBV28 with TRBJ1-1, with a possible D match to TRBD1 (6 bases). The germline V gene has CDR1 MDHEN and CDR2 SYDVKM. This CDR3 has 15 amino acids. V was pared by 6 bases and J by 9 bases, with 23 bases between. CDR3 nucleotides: TGTGCCAGCAGCCTATTATTGGCGGGGACATCCAAAGCTTTCTTT. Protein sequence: CASSLLLAGTSKAFF.

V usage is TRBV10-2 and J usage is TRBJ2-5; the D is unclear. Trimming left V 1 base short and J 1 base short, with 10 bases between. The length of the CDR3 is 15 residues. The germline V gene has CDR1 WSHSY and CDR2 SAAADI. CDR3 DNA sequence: TGCGCCAGCAGTGAGTTAGGACGGGTCCAAGAGACCCAGTACTTC. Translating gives CASSELGRVQETQYF.

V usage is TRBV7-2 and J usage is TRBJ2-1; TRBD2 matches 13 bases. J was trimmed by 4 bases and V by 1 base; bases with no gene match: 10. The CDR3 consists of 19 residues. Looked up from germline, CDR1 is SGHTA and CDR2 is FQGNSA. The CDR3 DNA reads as TGTGCCAGCAGCTTAGGCGGGACTAGCGGGGCCTCATCGTACAATGAGCAGTTCTTC. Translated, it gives CASSLGGTSGASSYNEQFF.

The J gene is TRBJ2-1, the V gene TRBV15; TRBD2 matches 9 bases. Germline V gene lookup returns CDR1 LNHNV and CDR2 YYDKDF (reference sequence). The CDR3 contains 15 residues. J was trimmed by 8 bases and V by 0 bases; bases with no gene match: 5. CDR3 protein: CATSREGGGADEQFF. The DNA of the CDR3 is TGTGCCACCAGCAGAGAGGGCGGGGGGGCCGATGAGCAGTTCTTC.

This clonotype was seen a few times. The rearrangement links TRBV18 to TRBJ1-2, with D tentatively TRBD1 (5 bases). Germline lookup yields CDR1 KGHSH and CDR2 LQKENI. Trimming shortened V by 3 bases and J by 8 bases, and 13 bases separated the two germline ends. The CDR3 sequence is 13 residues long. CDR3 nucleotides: TGTGCCAGCTCACCCCGACAGAGACGAGGCTACACCTTC. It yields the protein CASSPRQRRGYTF.

Here the CDR3 DNA reads TGTGCCAGTAGTATAAACGGACCGGGAGCTTTCTTT. Amino acids: CASSINGPGAFF. The chain carries TRBV19 and TRBJ1-1, with no clear D. Trimming cost V 2 bases and J 10 bases, with 11 bases left between them. In germline, CDR1 is LNHDA, CDR2 SQIVND (reference sequence). There are 12 residues in the CDR3.

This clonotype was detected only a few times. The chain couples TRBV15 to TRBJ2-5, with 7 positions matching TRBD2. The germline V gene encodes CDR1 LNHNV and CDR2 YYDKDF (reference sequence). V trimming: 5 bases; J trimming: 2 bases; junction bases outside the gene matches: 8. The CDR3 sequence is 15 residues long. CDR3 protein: CATSGMGGGQETQYF. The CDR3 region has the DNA TGTGCCACCAGCGGCATGGGGGGGGGTCAAGAGACCCAGTACTTC.

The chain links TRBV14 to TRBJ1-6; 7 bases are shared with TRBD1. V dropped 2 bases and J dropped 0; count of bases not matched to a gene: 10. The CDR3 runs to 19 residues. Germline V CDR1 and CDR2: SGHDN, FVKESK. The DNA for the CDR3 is TGTGCCAGCAGCCAATTGACAGGGACCCCCTTCTCCTATAATTCACCCCTCCACTTT. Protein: CASSQLTGTPFSYNSPLHF.

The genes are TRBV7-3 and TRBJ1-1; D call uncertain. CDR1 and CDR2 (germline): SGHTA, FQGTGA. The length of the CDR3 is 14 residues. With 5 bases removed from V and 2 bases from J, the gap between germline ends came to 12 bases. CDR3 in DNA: TGTGCCAGCAGCCCGCCGGACCGCAACACTGAAGCTTTCTTT. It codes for CASSPPDRNTEAFF.

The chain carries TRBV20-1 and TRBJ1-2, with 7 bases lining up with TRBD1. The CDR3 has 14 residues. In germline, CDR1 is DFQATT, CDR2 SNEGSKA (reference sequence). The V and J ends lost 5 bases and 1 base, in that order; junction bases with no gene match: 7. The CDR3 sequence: CSAGGTDINYGYTF. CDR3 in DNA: TGCAGTGCTGGAGGGACAGATATTAACTATGGCTACACCTTC.

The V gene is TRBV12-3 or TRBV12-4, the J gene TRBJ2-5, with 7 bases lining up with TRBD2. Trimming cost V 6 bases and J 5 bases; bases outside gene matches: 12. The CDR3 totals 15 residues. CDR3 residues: CASRRSGTPEETQYF. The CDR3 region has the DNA TGTGCCAGCAGACGAAGCGGGACTCCCGAGGAGACCCAGTACTTC.

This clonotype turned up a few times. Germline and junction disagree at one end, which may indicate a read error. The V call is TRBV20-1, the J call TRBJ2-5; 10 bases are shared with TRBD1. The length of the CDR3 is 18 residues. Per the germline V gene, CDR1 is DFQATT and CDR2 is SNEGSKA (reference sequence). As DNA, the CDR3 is TGCAGTGCTGTCCGGGACAGGGGAAATAGAAGGGCCCAAGCGACCCAGTACTTC. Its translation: CSAVRDRGNRRAQATQYF.

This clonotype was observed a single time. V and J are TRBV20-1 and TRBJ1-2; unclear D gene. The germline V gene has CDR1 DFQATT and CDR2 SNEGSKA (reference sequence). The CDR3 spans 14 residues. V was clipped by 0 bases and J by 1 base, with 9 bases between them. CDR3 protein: CSARDRSRNYGYTF. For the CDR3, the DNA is TGCAGTGCTAGAGATCGGAGTCGTAACTATGGCTACACCTTC.

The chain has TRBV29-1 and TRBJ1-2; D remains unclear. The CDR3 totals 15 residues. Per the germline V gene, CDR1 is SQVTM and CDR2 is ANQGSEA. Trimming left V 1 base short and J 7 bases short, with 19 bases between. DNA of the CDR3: TGCAGCGTTGAAGTATGGCACCCTCCAAAGCGTGGCTACACCTTC. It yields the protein CSVEVWHPPKRGYTF.

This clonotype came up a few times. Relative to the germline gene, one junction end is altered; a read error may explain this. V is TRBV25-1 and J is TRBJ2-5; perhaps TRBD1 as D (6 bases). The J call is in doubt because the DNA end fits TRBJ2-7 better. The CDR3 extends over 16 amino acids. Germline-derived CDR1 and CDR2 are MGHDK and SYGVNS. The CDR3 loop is CASGEERWLGRGEQYF. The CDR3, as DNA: TGTGCCAGCGGTGAAGAACGGTGGCTGGGCAGGGGCGAGCAGTACTTC.

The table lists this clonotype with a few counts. The CDR3 nucleotides are TGTGCCAGCCTCCCGGGACAGGGGAACCCCTATAATTCACCCCTCCACTTT. Translated: CASLPGQGNPYNSPLHF. V usage is TRBV3-1 and J usage is TRBJ1-6, with 10 bases lining up with TRBD1. The V gene's germline CDR1 is LGHDT and CDR2 YNNKEL (reference sequence). The CDR3 contains 17 residues. With V trimmed by 8 bases and J by 2 bases, 9 bases remained unmatched.

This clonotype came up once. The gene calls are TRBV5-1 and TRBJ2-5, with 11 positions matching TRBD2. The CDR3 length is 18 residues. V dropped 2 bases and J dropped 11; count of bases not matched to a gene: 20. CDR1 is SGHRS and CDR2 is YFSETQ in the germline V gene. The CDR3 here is CASSFPSSGGPLGNEQYF. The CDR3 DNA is TGCGCCAGCAGCTTTCCGTCTAGCGGGGGGCCATTGGGTAATGAGCAGTACTTC.